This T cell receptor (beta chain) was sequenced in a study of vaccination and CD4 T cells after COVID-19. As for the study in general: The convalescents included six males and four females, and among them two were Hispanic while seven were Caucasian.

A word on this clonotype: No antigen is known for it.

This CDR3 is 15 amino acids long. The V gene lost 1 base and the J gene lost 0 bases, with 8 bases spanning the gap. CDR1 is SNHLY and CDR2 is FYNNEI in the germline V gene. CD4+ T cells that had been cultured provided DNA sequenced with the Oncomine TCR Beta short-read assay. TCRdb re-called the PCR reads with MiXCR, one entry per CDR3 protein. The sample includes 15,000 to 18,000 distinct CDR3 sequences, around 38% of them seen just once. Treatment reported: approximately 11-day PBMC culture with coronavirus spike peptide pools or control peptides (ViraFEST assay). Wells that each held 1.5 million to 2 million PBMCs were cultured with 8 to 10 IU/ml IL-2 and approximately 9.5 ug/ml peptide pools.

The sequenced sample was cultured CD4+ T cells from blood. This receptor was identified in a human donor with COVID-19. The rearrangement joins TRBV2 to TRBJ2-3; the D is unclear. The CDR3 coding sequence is TGTGCCAGCAGTGAAGGACTGGCTAGCACAGATACGCAGTATTTT. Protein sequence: CASSEGLASTDTQYF.